The 7 T cell receptor beta chains in this list originate from one sample, sequenced in a study of T cell responses to AZD1222 COVID-19 vaccine. Here immunoSEQ multiplex PCR was the method, and the copy in TCRdb shows in-frame clones only, minus some. The top ten hold 5% of the sample, which has some 150,000 clones, about 90% seen once. The specimen comprised peripheral blood, sampled on day 0 of AZD1222 vaccination. The receptors were sampled from an adult in good health.

This clone was detected only once. V and J are TRBV15 and TRBJ2-3; D is unresolved. The germline CDR1 and CDR2 sequences are LNHNV and YYDKDF (reference sequence). This CDR3 is 14 amino acids long. V dropped 1 base and J dropped 5 bases, with 10 bases sitting between them. The CDR3 here is CATSRVQKGDTQYF. CDR3 nucleotide sequence: TGTGCCACCAGCAGAGTTCAAAAGGGAGATACGCAGTATTTT.

CDR3 in DNA: TGTGCCTGCACCAGGTCGGGGGGCACCACTGAAGCTTTCTTT. This encodes CACTRSGGTTEAFF. V usage is TRBV30 and J usage is TRBJ1-1; a possible D gene is TRBD1 (6 bases). The V end lost 6 bases, the J end lost 4 bases, and 18 bases lay between the germline ends. CDR3 length: 14 amino acids. The V gene's germline CDR1 is GTSNPN and CDR2 SVGIG (reference sequence).

There are a few counts of this clone. The chain couples TRBV7-9 to TRBJ2-7; TRBD2 agrees at 11 bases. The CDR3 is 15 residues long. V gave up 5 bases and J gave up 3 bases; unmatched junction bases: 6. The germline CDR1 and CDR2 sequences are SEHNR and FQNEAQ (reference sequence). CDR3 protein: CASSPGLAEVYEQYF. The DNA for the CDR3 is TGTGCCAGCAGCCCGGGACTAGCGGAGGTCTACGAGCAGTACTTC.

This rearrangement joins TRBV7-9 to TRBJ1-1; TRBD1 matches at 12 bases. Unmatched junction bases numbered 6, after V lost 5 bases and J lost 5 bases. This CDR3 is 15 amino acids long. Germline values: CDR1 SEHNR, CDR2 FQNEAQ (reference sequence). CDR3 sequence reads: CASSLQGQGATEAFF. In DNA, the CDR3 is TGTGCCAGCAGCCTACAGGGACAGGGGGCAACTGAAGCTTTCTTT. Based on the CDR3 plus reference TRBV7-9 and TRBJ1-1, the full variable domain is DTGVSQNPRHKITKRGQNVTFRCDPISEHNRLYWYRQTLGQGPEFLTYFQNEAQLEKSRLLSDRFSAERPKGSFSTLEIQRTEQGDSAMYLCASSLQGQGATEAFFGQGTRLTVV.

V gene TRBV6-2 or TRBV6-3 combines with J gene TRBJ1-1; D might be TRBD1 (6 bases). The CDR3 extends over 13 amino acids. Germline V gives CDR1 MNHEY, CDR2 SVGEGT. V lost 6 bases, J lost 3 bases, and 11 bases lay in between. The CDR3 is CASSPDSDTEAFF. CDR3 bases: TGTGCCAGCAGCCCGGACAGTGACACTGAAGCTTTCTTT.

The CDR3: CASSLFRGSYNEQFF. The CDR3 DNA sequence: TGTGCCAGCAGTTTGTTTAGGGGGTCCTACAATGAGCAGTTCTTC. This rearrangement joins TRBV28 to TRBJ2-1; possibly TRBD1 for D (6 bases). The V gene lost 3 bases and the J gene lost 1 base, with 10 bases spanning the gap. This CDR3 spans 15 amino acids. Germline loops: CDR1 MDHEN, CDR2 SYDVKM.

The chain links TRBV10-3 to TRBJ2-6; either TRBD1 or TRBD2 may supply D (5 bases each). The V gene lost 10 bases and the J gene lost 2 bases, with 21 bases spanning the gap. The CDR3 contains 17 residues. Germline V gives CDR1 ENHRY, CDR2 SYGVKD. CDR3 coding DNA: TGTGCCAGCCGGGGCTTTTCCGAAGGACCTGGGGCCAACGTCCTGACTTTC. Translated, it gives CASRGFSEGPGANVLTF.